These 11 T cell receptor beta chains share one sample of origin, sequenced in a study of radiation and T cells in renal cell carcinoma. Sequencing was performed with immunoSEQ multiplex PCR; in TCRdb, only in-frame clones are kept and a portion is missing. This sample yields about 130,000 clones, of which over 75% are seen a single time; over 1.5% belongs to the top ten. Time point: blood 2 weeks post-SBRT. The treatment here: 15 Gy SBRT to primary tumor, nephrectomy 4 weeks later. This specimen consisted of blood, obtained from a patient whose treatment included radiotherapy and nephrectomy. The source of these receptors is a woman in her sixties or seventies with renal cell carcinoma.

V usage is TRBV6-1 and J usage is TRBJ1-4; D remains unclear. V was pared by 6 bases and J by 0 bases, with 11 bases between. CDR3 length: 15 amino acids. The germline V gene encodes CDR1 MNHNS and CDR2 SASEGT. DNA for the CDR3: TGTGCCAGCAGCCCGACCGGAGCAACTAATGAAAAACTGTTTTTT. Amino acids: CASSPTGATNEKLFF.

The V and J genes are TRBV6-6 and TRBJ1-6, with TRBD1 matching over 8 bases. Germline CDR1 and CDR2: MNHNY and SVGAGI (reference sequence). J gave up 10 bases and V 0 bases, and 2 bases lay outside the gene matches. The CDR3 totals 14 residues. CDR3 in amino acids: CASSYSTGDSPLHF. CDR3 coding DNA: TGTGCCAGCAGTTACTCGACAGGGGACTCACCCCTCCACTTT.

This clone was picked up a small number of times. Within the sample, other DNA sequences also encode this same CDR3. The chain joins TRBV5-1 to TRBJ1-1; no definite D call. This CDR3 spans 14 amino acids. Trimming removed 4 bases at V and 0 bases at J, with 10 bases between. The germline V gene encodes CDR1 SGHRS and CDR2 YFSETQ. The CDR3 is CASSVDRLNTEAFF. The CDR3 nucleotides read TGCGCCAGCAGCGTGGATCGATTGAACACTGAAGCTTTCTTT.

About this clone itself: Other nucleotide sequences in the sample specify the same CDR3. V is TRBV6-1 and J is TRBJ1-5, with 7 bases fitting TRBD1. This CDR3 region has 13 residues. Germline V gene sequence: CDR1 MNHNS, CDR2 SASEGT. J gave up 4 bases and V 7 bases, and 4 bases lay outside the gene matches. The DNA of the CDR3 is TGTGCCAGCAATAACAGGGGAAATCAGCCCCAGCATTTT. Its translation: CASNNRGNQPQHF.

The V call is TRBV30, the J call TRBJ2-1; D might be TRBD1 (6 bases). The CDR3 is 12 residues long. Germline V gives CDR1 GTSNPN, CDR2 SVGIG (reference sequence). The V end lost 2 bases, the J end lost 11 bases, and 13 bases lay between the germline ends. The DNA of the CDR3 is TGTGCCTGGAGTAACCCACAGGGCCAGCAGTTCTTC. It is translated as CAWSNPQGQQFF.

CDR3 residues: CASREWRSSNQPQHF. CDR3 DNA sequence: TGTGCCAGCAGGGAATGGAGATCTAGCAATCAGCCCCAGCATTTT. This chain links TRBV27 with TRBJ1-5; the D is unclear. V was shortened by 6 bases and J by 0 bases, with 12 bases between the two germline ends. Germline-derived CDR1 and CDR2 are MNHEY and SMNVEV (reference sequence). This CDR3 is 15 amino acids long.

The gene calls are TRBV5-1 and TRBJ2-7; 8 positions match TRBD1. J lost 3 bases, V lost 4 bases, and 12 bases had no gene match. CDR1 and CDR2 (germline): SGHRS, YFSETQ. This CDR3 contains 16 residues. Here the CDR3 reads CASSLNPRTGYYEQYF. CDR3 DNA sequence: TGCGCCAGCAGCCTGAACCCCCGGACAGGGTACTACGAGCAGTACTTC.

The rearrangement links TRBV19 to TRBJ2-7, with 7 bases fitting TRBD1. The CDR3 length is 15 residues. With 3 bases clipped from V and 2 bases from J, the junction kept 7 bases outside the gene matches. The germline CDR1 and CDR2 sequences are LNHDA and SQIVND (reference sequence). Written as DNA, the CDR3 is TGTGCCAGTAGTATGGGTCGCCAGGGGGCCTACGAGCAGTACTTC. It is translated as CASSMGRQGAYEQYF.

In this sample, this clone turned up many times. V and J are TRBV9 and TRBJ1-1; weak D call: TRBD1 (5 bases). The V gene lost 4 bases and the J gene lost 4 bases, with 11 bases spanning the gap. This CDR3 is 13 amino acids long. Germline assignment: CDR1 SGDLS and CDR2 YYNGEE. The CDR3 region has the DNA TGTGCCAGCAGCCCCCGGGGGATCACTGAAGCTTTCTTT. Translating it yields CASSPRGITEAFF.

The chain joins TRBV28 to TRBJ2-5, with a possible D match to TRBD2 (6 bases). Between the trimmed V and J ends, which lost 6 bases and 2 bases, there was a span of 16 bases. This CDR3 is built from 15 residues. CDR1 is MDHEN, CDR2 SYDVKM, per germline. As DNA, the CDR3 is TGTGCCAGCAGCTCCGGCGGGGCAGGGCAAGAGACCCAGTACTTC. This sequence encodes CASSSGGAGQETQYF.

The chain carries TRBV11-2 and TRBJ1-2; no clear D gene. The V gene's germline CDR1 is SGHAT and CDR2 FQNNGV. The CDR3 totals 14 residues. V was trimmed by 4 bases and J by 2 bases, leaving 11 bases between them. The CDR3 sequence is CASSSGRSNYGYTF. The CDR3 nucleotides are TGTGCCAGCAGCTCTGGCCGATCCAACTATGGCTACACCTTC.